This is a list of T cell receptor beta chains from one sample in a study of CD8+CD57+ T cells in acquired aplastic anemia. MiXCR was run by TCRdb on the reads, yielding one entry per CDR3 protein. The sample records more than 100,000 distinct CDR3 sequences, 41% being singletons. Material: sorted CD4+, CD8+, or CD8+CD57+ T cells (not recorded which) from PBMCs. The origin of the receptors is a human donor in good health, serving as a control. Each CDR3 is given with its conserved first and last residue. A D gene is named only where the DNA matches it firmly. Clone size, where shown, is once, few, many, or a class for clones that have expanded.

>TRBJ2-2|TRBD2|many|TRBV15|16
TGTGCCACCAGCAGAGGAACTAGCGGGAGGTCCGGGGAGCTGTTTTTT
CATSRGTSGRSGELFF
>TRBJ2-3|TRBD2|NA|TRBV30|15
TGTGCCTGGAGTGTAGGGTGGCTAGCGGGAGATACGCAGTATTTT
CAWSVGWLAGDTQYF
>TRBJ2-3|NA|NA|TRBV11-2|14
TGTGCCAGCAGCTTAGATCGAAGCGCAGATACGCAGTATTTT
CASSLDRSADTQYF
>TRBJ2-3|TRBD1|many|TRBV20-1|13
TGCAGTGCATGGACAGGGGGCACAGATACGCAGTATTTT
CSAWTGGTDTQYF
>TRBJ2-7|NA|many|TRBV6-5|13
TGTGCCACCCGTATAGGGGGAACCTACGAGCAGTACTTC
CATRIGGTYEQYF
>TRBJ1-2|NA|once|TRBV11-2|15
TGTGCCCGCAGCTTAGAGTCAGGGGTAGGAGGTGGCTACACCTTC
CARSLESGVGGGYTF
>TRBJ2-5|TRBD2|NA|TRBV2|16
TGTGCCAGCAGCCCAGCAACTAGCGGGGAAGGAGAGACCCAGTACTTC
CASSPATSGEGETQYF
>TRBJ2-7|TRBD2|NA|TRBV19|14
TGTGCCAGTAGTATTGCTAGCGGGAGACACGAGCAGTACTTC
CASSIASGRHEQYF
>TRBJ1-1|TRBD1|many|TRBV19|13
TGTGCCAGTAGTACCCTGACAGGGACTGAAGCTTTCTTT
CASSTLTGTEAFF
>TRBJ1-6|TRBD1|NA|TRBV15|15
TGTGCCACCAGCAGGAAGGGACAGGGAGACTCACCCCTCCACTTT
CATSRKGQGDSPLHF
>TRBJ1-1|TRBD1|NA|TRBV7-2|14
TGTGCCAGCAGCACGGGACAGGGTTTCACTGAAGCTTTCTTT
CASSTGQGFTEAFF
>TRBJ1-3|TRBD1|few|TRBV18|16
TGTGCCAGCTCACCCTCGACAGGGGCCACCGGAAACACCATATATTTT
CASSPSTGATGNTIYF
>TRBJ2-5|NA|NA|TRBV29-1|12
TGCGGCGTTGGTGGGAGACAAGGGACCCAGTACTTC
CGVGGRQGTQYF
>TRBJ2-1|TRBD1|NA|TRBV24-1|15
TGTGCCACCAGTGATTGGGACAGGGCCTACAATGAGCAGTTCTTC
CATSDWDRAYNEQFF
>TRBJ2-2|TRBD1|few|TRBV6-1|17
TGTGCCAGCAGCTTCCCGGGACAGGGTCCGAACACCGGGGAGCTGTTTTTT
CASSFPGQGPNTGELFF
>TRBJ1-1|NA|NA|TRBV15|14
TGTGCCACCAGCAGAGATCTAGGTAGCACTGAAGCTTTCTTT
CATSRDLGSTEAFF
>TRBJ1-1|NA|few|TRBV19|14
TGTGCCAGCAGCCCTGGGGTCGAGGGCACTGAAGCTTTCTTT
CASSPGVEGTEAFF
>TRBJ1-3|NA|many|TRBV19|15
TGTGCCAGTAGGGAACAGGATAGCTCTGGAAACACCATATATTTT
CASREQDSSGNTIYF
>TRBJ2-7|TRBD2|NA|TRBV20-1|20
TGCAGTGCTTGGACTAGCGACCGACCACAACTCCCCGTCCTCATCTACGAGCAGTACTTC
CSAWTSDRPQLPVLIYEQYF
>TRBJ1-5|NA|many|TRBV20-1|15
TGCAGTGCCCGCGAACGTGACGATAGCAATCAGCCCCAGCATTTT
CSARERDDSNQPQHF
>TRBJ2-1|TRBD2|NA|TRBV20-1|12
TGCAGTGCTGGGACTAGCGGCAATGAGCAGTTCTTC
CSAGTSGNEQFF
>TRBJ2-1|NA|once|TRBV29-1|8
TGCAGCGACCGGGAAAGGTTCTTC
CSDRERFF
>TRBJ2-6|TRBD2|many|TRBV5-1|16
TGCGCCAGCAGCGTAGCGGGAGCAACTGGGGCCAACGTCCTGACTTTC
CASSVAGATGANVLTF
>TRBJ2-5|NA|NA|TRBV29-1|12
TGCAGCACCCTAGCGTGGGAAGAGACCCAGTACTTC
CSTLAWEETQYF
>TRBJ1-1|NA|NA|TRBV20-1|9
TGCAGTCGGGACACTGAAGCTTTCTTT
CSRDTEAFF
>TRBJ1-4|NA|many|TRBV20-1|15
TGCAGTGCTAAGGCCCTACAAGGGAATAATGAAAAACTGTTTTTT
CSAKALQGNNEKLFF
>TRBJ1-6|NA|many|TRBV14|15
TGTGCCAGCAGCCAAGATCTGGCAGGGAATTCACCCCTCCACTTT
CASSQDLAGNSPLHF
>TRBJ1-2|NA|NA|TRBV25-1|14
TGTGCCAGCAGTGAGAACAGGGCTAACTATGGCTACACCTTC
CASSENRANYGYTF
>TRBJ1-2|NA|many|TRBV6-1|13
TGTGCCAGCAGTGAAGGATCTGGGCCGAGCTACACCTTC
CASSEGSGPSYTF
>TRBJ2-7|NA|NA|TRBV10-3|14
TGTGCCATCAGTGACGGGGCTAGCGTCTACGAGCAGTACTTC
CAISDGASVYEQYF
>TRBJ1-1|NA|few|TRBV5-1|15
TGCGCCAGCAGCTTGGAGGCGGGTTTGGGGACTGAAGCTTTCTTT
CASSLEAGLGTEAFF
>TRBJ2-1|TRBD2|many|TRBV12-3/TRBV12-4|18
TGTGCCAGCAGTTTTGGTGTACTAGCGGATAGTTCCTACAATGAGCAGTTCTTC
CASSFGVLADSSYNEQFF
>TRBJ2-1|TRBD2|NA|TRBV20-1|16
TGCAGTGCCCTCGGTTATAGCGGGGCCAAATACAATGAGCAGTTCTTC
CSALGYSGAKYNEQFF
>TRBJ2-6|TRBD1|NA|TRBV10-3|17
TGTGCCATCAGTAAGGGACAGGCCCGCTCTGGGGCCAACGTCCTGACTTTC
CAISKGQARSGANVLTF
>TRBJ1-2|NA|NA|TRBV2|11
TGTGCCAACGGGGATAACTATGGCTACACCTTC
CANGDNYGYTF
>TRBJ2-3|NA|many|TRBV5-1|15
TGCGCCAGCAGCATGGACTGGGCCGGGTCAGATACGCAGTATTTT
CASSMDWAGSDTQYF
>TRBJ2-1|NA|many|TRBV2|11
TGTGCCAGCAGTGAATTGCAGGACATACGCTTC
CASSELQDIRF
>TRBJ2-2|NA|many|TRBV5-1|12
TGCGCCAGCAGCTTGGAAGCCGGGGAGCTGTTTTTT
CASSLEAGELFF
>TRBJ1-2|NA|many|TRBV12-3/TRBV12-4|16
TGTGCCAGCAGCAATACAGTGGGAGGGGGAGGGCATGGCTACACCTTC
CASSNTVGGGGHGYTF
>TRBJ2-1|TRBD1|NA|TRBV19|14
TGTGCCAGTAGTATAGGACAGGGGCGGATTGAGCAGTTCTTC
CASSIGQGRIEQFF
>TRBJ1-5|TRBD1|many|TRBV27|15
TGTGCCAGCAGCCCTGGGGACAGGCACAATCAGCCCCAGCATTTT
CASSPGDRHNQPQHF
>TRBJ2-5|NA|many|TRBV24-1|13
TGTGCCACCAGTGATACAGAGCGAGAGACCCAGTACTTC
CATSDTERETQYF
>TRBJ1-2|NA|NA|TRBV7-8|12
TGTGCCAGCAGCGTCGGAGGTTGGGGCTACACCTTC
CASSVGGWGYTF
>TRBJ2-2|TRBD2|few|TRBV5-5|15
TGTGCCAGCAGCCCTATGGGCGGGAGGACCGGGGAGCTGTTTTTT
CASSPMGGRTGELFF
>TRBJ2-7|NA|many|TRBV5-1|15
TGCGCCAGCAGCTTGGGTGGGGGAAGCTCCTACGAGCAGTACTTC
CASSLGGGSSYEQYF
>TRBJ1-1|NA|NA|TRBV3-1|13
TGTGCCAGCAGCCTAACAGAGTACACTGAAGCTTTCTTT
CASSLTEYTEAFF
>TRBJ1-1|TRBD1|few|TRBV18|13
TGTGCCAGCTCGCAGGGACAGCTCTCTGAAGCTTTCTTT
CASSQGQLSEAFF
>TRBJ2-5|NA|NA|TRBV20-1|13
TGCAGTGCTAGAAAAACGGCCCAAGAGACCCAGTACTTC
CSARKTAQETQYF
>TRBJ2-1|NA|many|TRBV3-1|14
TGTGCCAGCAGTACGCATCGACTCGACAATGAGCAGTTCTTC
CASSTHRLDNEQFF
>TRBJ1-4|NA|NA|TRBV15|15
TGTGCCACCAGCGGAATTCAAGGGGGGGACGAAAAACTGTTTTTT
CATSGIQGGDEKLFF
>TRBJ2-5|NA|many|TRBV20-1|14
TGCAGTGCTAGAGAAGGTGGGGGAGGAGAGACCCAGTACTTC
CSAREGGGGETQYF
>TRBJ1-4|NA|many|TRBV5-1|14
TGCGCCAGCAGCTTGGGAAGGGGAGACGAAAAACTGTTTTTT
CASSLGRGDEKLFF
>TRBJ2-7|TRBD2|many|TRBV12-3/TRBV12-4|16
TGTGCCAGCAGTTTCCGAGACCCGACTAGCGGGTACGAGCAGTACTTC
CASSFRDPTSGYEQYF
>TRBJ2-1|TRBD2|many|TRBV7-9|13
TGTGCCAGCAGCCCCTTGAGAGCGGGAGAGCAGTTCTTC
CASSPLRAGEQFF